These 30 T cell receptor beta chains share one sample of origin, sequenced in a study of T cells in Graves' hyperthyroidism and ophthalmopathy. RNA transcripts were the template for amplifying TCR beta CDR3 regions. During a first-round RT-PCR of the TCR CDR3, the HTBI primer set was used. TCRdb reprocessed the multiplex PCR reads via MiXCR and lists one record per CDR3 protein. Here the sample spans 620,000 or so distinct CDR3 sequences, roughly 15% being singletons. The source material was blood. The receptors shown here come from a woman between 50 and 59 years old with Graves' ophthalmopathy.

The chain joins TRBV6-9 to TRBJ2-4; 8 bases line up with TRBD1. The CDR3 sequence is 13 residues long. In germline, CDR1 is MNHGY, CDR2 SVAAGI. The V and J ends lost 4 bases and 10 bases, in that order; junction bases with no gene match: 6. The CDR3 loop reads CASSSRQGNIQYF. The CDR3 nucleotides read TGTGCCAGCAGTTCTCGACAGGGGAATATTCAGTACTTC.

J is TRBJ2-1 and V is TRBV4-1; D is uncertain. Germline V gene lookup returns CDR1 MGHRA and CDR2 YSYEKL. There are 16 residues in the CDR3. With 1 base removed from V and 3 bases from J, the gap between germline ends came to 13 bases. The DNA of the CDR3 is TGCGCCAGCAGCCAAGCCAGTTCACCCCTCTACAATGAGCAGTTCTTC. It encodes CASSQASSPLYNEQFF.

Many counts were recorded for this clonotype. This sequence joins TRBV5-1 and TRBJ1-1, with D possibly matching TRBD1 (6 bases). V dropped 4 bases and J dropped 7 bases, with 20 bases sitting between them. The CDR3 consists of 15 residues. Germline lookup yields CDR1 SGHRS and CDR2 YFSETQ. The CDR3 region is CASSHRQASVGEAFF. DNA of the CDR3: TGCGCCAGCAGCCATAGACAGGCCTCTGTGGGTGAAGCTTTCTTT. The full variable domain, in which reference TRBV5-1 and TRBJ1-1 provide the parts outside the CDR3, is KAGVTQTPRYLIKTRGQQVTLSCSPISGHRSVSWYQQTPGQGLQFLFEYFSETQRNKGNFPGRFSGRQFSNSRSEMNVSTLELGDSALYLCASSHRQASVGEAFFGQGTRLTVV.

This clonotype was detected ten times or more. This chain joins TRBV27 and TRBJ1-2, with a possible D match to TRBD1 (6 bases). CDR1 and CDR2 from the germline V gene are MNHEY and SMNVEV (reference sequence). V was clipped by 5 bases and J by 8 bases, with 18 bases between them. The CDR3 has 14 amino acids. The CDR3 region has the DNA TGTGCCAGCAGTCCTCGGGACATCTCTTACGGCTACACCTTC. As protein: CASSPRDISYGYTF.

This clonotype was observed a few times. The chain joins TRBV12-3 or TRBV12-4 to TRBJ2-2, with 8 bases aligning to TRBD2. The CDR3 sequence is 15 residues long. The V and J ends lost 9 bases and 6 bases, in that order; junction bases with no gene match: 12. CDR3: CASKQSGSGSGELFF. CDR3 DNA: TGTGCCAGTAAACAAAGCGGGAGTGGATCCGGGGAGCTGTTTTTT.

CDR3 protein: CASPGLAGLGEQYF. As DNA, the CDR3 is TGTGCCAGCCCGGGACTAGCGGGACTGGGCGAGCAGTACTTC. The genes are TRBV2 and TRBJ2-7; 13 positions match TRBD2. This CDR3 spans 14 amino acids. V lost 8 bases, J lost 6 bases, and 7 bases stayed unmatched. Germline V CDR1 and CDR2: SNHLY, FYNNEI. The full variable domain, completed using reference TRBV2 and TRBJ2-7, is EPEVTQTPSHQVTQMGQEVILRCVPISNHLYFYWYRQILGQKVEFLVSFYNNEISEKSEIFDDQFSVERPDGSNFTLKIRSTKLEDSAMYFCASPGLAGLGEQYFGPGTRLTVT.

This clonotype was counted at least ten times. The CDR3 DNA reads TGCGCCAGCAGCCAGATACTAGCGGGAGTCGGTAATGAGCAGTTCTTC. Translation gives CASSQILAGVGNEQFF. V and J are TRBV4-3 and TRBJ2-1, with 11 bases lining up with TRBD2. The CDR3 has 16 amino acids. From germline, CDR1 is LGHNA and CDR2 YSLEER. V trimming: 3 bases; J trimming: 7 bases; junction bases outside the gene matches: 8.

In its sample, this clonotype was seen many times. V usage is TRBV27 and J usage is TRBJ1-5; D is possibly TRBD1 (5 bases). The CDR3 extends over 15 amino acids. The germline V gene has CDR1 MNHEY and CDR2 SMNVEV (reference sequence). Trimming pared 6 bases from V and 7 bases from J, leaving 19 bases between. Here the CDR3 reads CASSPRTLSWQPQHF. For the CDR3, the DNA is TGTGCCAGCAGCCCCAGGACATTGAGCTGGCAGCCCCAGCATTTT.

This clonotype has at least ten counts. This sequence joins TRBV12-3 or TRBV12-4 and TRBJ2-1, with TRBD1 as a possible D gene (7 bases). The CDR3 sequence is 20 residues long. V lost 0 bases and J 0 bases, leaving 21 bases between the germline ends. CDR3 residues: CASSLAPGGQGGLSYNEQFF. The CDR3 bases are TGTGCCAGCAGTTTAGCGCCAGGGGGGCAAGGGGGCCTCTCCTACAATGAGCAGTTCTTC.

This clonotype was counted many times. CDR3 region: CATIRAQGWDYGYTF. DNA for the CDR3: TGTGCCACCATAAGAGCACAGGGGTGGGACTATGGCTACACCTTC. This chain links TRBV28 with TRBJ1-2; TRBD1 agrees at 7 bases. The germline V gene encodes CDR1 MDHEN and CDR2 SYDVKM. The CDR3 is made up of 15 amino acids. The V segment lost 10 bases and the J segment 3 bases; nucleotides outside the gene matches: 14.

This clonotype showed up many times. The chain is built from TRBV12-3 or TRBV12-4 and TRBJ1-5; a weak D match, TRBD1 (5 bases). This CDR3 region has 12 residues. V was clipped by 8 bases and J by 6 bases, with 11 bases between them. In DNA, the CDR3 is TGTGCCAGCTCCCGGGGGGGTCAGCCCCAGCATTTT. It codes for CASSRGGQPQHF.

This clonotype has at least ten counts. The chain employs TRBV7-6 and TRBJ1-1, with no clear D. The V end lost 1 base, the J end lost 10 bases, and 16 bases lay between the germline ends. The CDR3 contains 14 residues. Germline assignment: CDR1 SGHVS and CDR2 FNYEAQ. The CDR3 reads CASSLGSGALGAFF. CDR3 nucleotides: TGTGCCAGCAGCTTAGGCTCAGGCGCGCTGGGAGCTTTCTTT.

This clonotype was counted ten times or more. The chain joins TRBV5-1 to TRBJ2-2; D possibly uses TRBD1 or TRBD2 (5 bases each). Trimming removed 1 base from V and 0 bases from J, with 10 bases in between. Germline V gives CDR1 SGHRS, CDR2 YFSETQ. The CDR3 is 16 amino acids. The CDR3 nucleotides are TGCGCCAGCAGCTTGCCGGGGCGAACGAACACCGGGGAGCTGTTTTTT. It encodes CASSLPGRTNTGELFF.

In this sample, this clonotype turned up many times. The chain employs TRBV11-2 and TRBJ2-1; D gene ambiguous. CDR3 length: 14 amino acids. Germline assignment: CDR1 SGHAT and CDR2 FQNNGV. Trimming stripped 1 base from V and 7 bases from J, with 11 bases between. The CDR3, as DNA: TGTGCCAGCAGCTTAGGGCCAGAAGGAAATGAGCAGTTCTTC. Translated: CASSLGPEGNEQFF.

This clonotype was seen ten or more times. This CDR3 is CASSFTGVPTEAFF. CDR3 bases: TGTGCCAGCAGTTTCACAGGGGTTCCCACTGAAGCTTTCTTT. The V and J genes are TRBV28 and TRBJ1-1; 7 nucleotides line up with TRBD1. Germline loops: CDR1 MDHEN, CDR2 SYDVKM. The ends lost 3 bases at V and 4 bases at J; junction bases unmatched: 5. CDR3 length: 14 residues.

This clonotype was recorded many times. This chain joins TRBV6-2 or TRBV6-3 and TRBJ1-1; D gene ambiguous. V dropped 2 bases and J dropped 8 bases, with 9 bases sitting between them. Germline V gene sequence: CDR1 MNHEY, CDR2 SVGEGT. This CDR3 spans 12 amino acids. The CDR3 region has the DNA TGTGCCAGCAGTTACGCAATGTTAGAAGCTTTCTTT. It translates to CASSYAMLEAFF.

This clonotype was seen many times. The chain employs TRBV6-1 and TRBJ1-2, with unresolved D. The germline V and J ends were trimmed by 6 bases and 4 bases, with 24 bases remaining between them. The CDR3 is 17 amino acids. The germline V gene encodes CDR1 MNHNS and CDR2 SASEGT. Here the CDR3 DNA reads TGTGCCAGCAGCCAGGACCCGGGGTCGTCACTCGTCTATGGCTACACCTTC. It is translated as CASSQDPGSSLVYGYTF.

This clonotype was detected a few times. The chain recombines TRBV9 with TRBJ1-5; D gene uncertain. Looked up from germline, CDR1 is SGDLS and CDR2 is YYNGEE. Trimming shortened V by 0 bases and J by 3 bases, and 7 bases separated the two germline ends. This CDR3 is built from 14 residues. CDR3 sequence: CASSVGVINQPQHF. CDR3 in DNA: TGTGCCAGCAGCGTAGGGGTAATCAATCAGCCCCAGCATTTT.

This clonotype showed up many times. CDR3 sequence (DNA): TGTGCCAGCAGTGCATCGAAAGGACGTAGTCAAGAGACCCAGTACTTC. It codes for CASSASKGRSQETQYF. The J gene is TRBJ2-5, the V gene TRBV12-3 or TRBV12-4, with no clear D. This CDR3 region has 16 residues. V dropped 5 bases and J dropped 2 bases, with 18 bases sitting between them.

For this clonotype: Being one base from a much bigger clone, this may be a read error. This is likely a read error, given that the CDR3 carries no conserved phenylalanine or tryptophan at its end. The V gene is TRBV3-1, the J gene TRBJ2-7, with 8 bases that match TRBD2. Germline V gene lookup returns CDR1 LGHDT and CDR2 YNNKEL (reference sequence). J was trimmed by 7 bases and V by 2 bases; bases with no gene match: 10. The CDR3 has 15 residues. CDR3 nucleotide sequence: TGTGCCAGCAGCCAAAAGCCGACTAGCGTATGGGAGCAGTACCTC. Translating gives CASSQKPTSVWEQYL.

This sequence joins TRBV6-5 and TRBJ2-1; 7 bases match TRBD2. J was trimmed by 8 bases and V by 2 bases; bases with no gene match: 15. Germline CDR1 is MNHEY and CDR2 is SVGAGI. The CDR3 is 17 residues long. The CDR3 reads CASSYRSSLAVDDEQFF. The CDR3 DNA sequence: TGTGCCAGCAGTTACCGTTCTTCTCTAGCGGTAGACGATGAGCAGTTCTTC.

This clonotype was recorded at least ten times. The rearrangement joins TRBV28 to TRBJ1-6, with D possibly matching TRBD1 (5 bases). Germline values: CDR1 MDHEN, CDR2 SYDVKM. The ends were cut back, 8 bases at V and 4 bases at J, with 21 bases in the middle. The CDR3 is 17 residues long. The CDR3 DNA is TGTGCCAGCCTTGGACCGAGAACAGGAAATTATAATTCACCCCTCCACTTT. Translation: CASLGPRTGNYNSPLHF.

Concerning this clonotype itself: A read error may produce the germline difference seen at one junction end. V gene TRBV27 combines with J gene TRBJ2-3; the match to TRBD2 covers 8 bases. From germline, CDR1 is MNHEY and CDR2 SMNVEV (reference sequence). CDR3 length equals 15 residues. DNA for the CDR3: TGTGCCAGCAGTTTAGTCGGGAGGGCATACGATACGCAGTGTTTT. Its translation: CASSLVGRAYDTQCF.

J is TRBJ2-1 and V is TRBV11-2, with D possibly matching TRBD2 (7 bases). The CDR3 is made up of 15 amino acids. CDR1 and CDR2 from the germline V gene are SGHAT and FQNNGV. The V gene lost 3 bases and the J gene lost 3 bases, with 12 bases spanning the gap. CDR3 sequence: CASSFHREGYNEQFF. The CDR3 nucleotides are TGTGCCAGCAGCTTTCACAGGGAGGGCTACAATGAGCAGTTCTTC.

This clonotype was found many times. V usage is TRBV7-9 and J usage is TRBJ2-7; no clear D gene. The CDR3 spans 12 residues. Germline CDR1 SEHNR, CDR2 FQNEAQ (reference sequence). Trimming removed 4 bases at V and 5 bases at J, with 9 bases between. The CDR3 is CASSYLFDEQYF. The CDR3, as DNA: TGTGCCAGCAGCTACCTTTTTGACGAGCAGTACTTC.

This clonotype was seen at least ten times. This rearrangement joins TRBV24-1 to TRBJ2-1; weak D call: TRBD1 (6 bases). V was trimmed by 3 bases and J by 5 bases, leaving 13 bases between them. CDR1 and CDR2 (germline): KGHDR, SFDVKD. The CDR3 has 15 residues. The CDR3 DNA reads as TGTGCCACCAGTGATGCCGGGACACGCCACAATGAGCAGTTCTTC. This translates into CATSDAGTRHNEQFF.

This clonotype was detected many times. This rearrangement joins TRBV12-3 or TRBV12-4 to TRBJ2-3; tentative D call: TRBD1 (5 bases). Trimming cost V 5 bases and J 4 bases, with 25 bases left between them. The CDR3 is 18 residues long. The CDR3 loop reads CASSAPTLGHRYADTQYF. CDR3 coding DNA: TGTGCCAGCAGTGCTCCAACCCTGGGGCACAGATACGCAGATACGCAGTATTTT.

The sample holds many counts of this clonotype. V is TRBV5-1 and J is TRBJ1-2; tentative D call: TRBD1 (5 bases). The V gene's germline CDR1 is SGHRS and CDR2 YFSETQ. Trimming took off 1 base at V and 1 base at J, with 8 bases between the two ends. The CDR3 covers 14 residues. Here the CDR3 reads CASSLPGRNYGYTF. The CDR3 nucleotides are TGCGCCAGCAGCTTGCCGGGACGTAACTATGGCTACACCTTC.

This clonotype was counted at least ten times. The chain carries TRBV18 and TRBJ2-3; 8 nucleotides agree with TRBD2. Unmatched junction bases numbered 8, after V lost 3 bases and J lost 0 bases. Germline V CDR1 and CDR2: KGHSH, LQKENI. The CDR3 length is 17 residues. In DNA form, the CDR3 reads TGTGCCAGCTCACCGGAATCACTAGCGGCTAGCACAGATACGCAGTATTTT. It yields the protein CASSPESLAASTDTQYF. Full variable domain (missing parts from reference TRBV18 and TRBJ2-3): NAGVMQNPRHLVRRRGQEARLRCSPMKGHSHVYWYRQLPEEGLKFMVYLQKENIIDESGMPKERFSAEFPKEGPSILRIQQVVRGDSAAYFCASSPESLAASTDTQYFGPGTRLTVL.

V gene TRBV6-1 combines with J gene TRBJ2-3; possibly TRBD1 for D (6 bases). The CDR3 is 15 amino acids. V was clipped by 4 bases and J by 3 bases, with 14 bases between them. Germline CDR1 and CDR2: MNHNS and SASEGT. CDR3 DNA sequence: TGTGCCAGCAGTGGCACACCGAGGGGGACAGATACGCAGTATTTT. Amino acid sequence: CASSGTPRGTDTQYF.